Below, 30 T cell receptor beta chains from the same sample are listed, as sequenced in a study of blood T cell repertoires in COVID-19. Using immunoSEQ multiplex PCR, the repertoire was profiled, and TCRdb retains in-frame clones only, with some absent. The sample shows fewer than 150,000 clones, more than 60% of them seen only once. Sequenced input: peripheral blood. These receptors all come from a man in his sixties or seventies with acute or convalescent COVID-19.

The V gene is TRBV6-4, the J gene TRBJ2-7; the match to TRBD1 covers 7 bases. Germline V CDR1 and CDR2: MRHNA, SNTAGT. Losses at the gene ends were 6 bases for V and 3 bases for J; bases not matched to a gene: 11. CDR3 length equals 15 residues. CDR3 loop: CASRTGAKLDYEQYF. The CDR3 nucleotides read TGTGCCAGCAGAACAGGGGCGAAGCTGGACTACGAGCAGTACTTC.

The chain recombines TRBV27 with TRBJ2-3; no reliable D call. The CDR3 has 14 residues. Germline values: CDR1 MNHEY, CDR2 SMNVEV (reference sequence). Trimming cost V 3 bases and J 1 base, with 8 bases left between them. CDR3 coding DNA: TGTGCCAGCAGTTTTTCGGGTCGCACAGATACGCAGTATTTT. This gives the protein CASSFSGRTDTQYF.

The rearrangement links TRBV6-5 to TRBJ1-2; 9 nucleotides align to TRBD1. The ends lost 10 bases at V and 1 base at J; junction bases unmatched: 7. This CDR3 is built from 14 residues. CDR1 is MNHEY and CDR2 is SVGAGI in the germline V gene. CDR3 protein: CATRGTGINYGYTF. In DNA form, the CDR3 reads TGTGCCACGAGGGGGACAGGGATTAACTATGGCTACACCTTC.

The chain uses TRBV7-2 and TRBJ2-7; 11 bases agree with TRBD2. V lost 5 bases to trimming and J lost 4 bases; unmatched junction nucleotides: 7. Per germline, CDR1 SGHTA and CDR2 FQGNSA. This CDR3 contains 15 residues. The CDR3 loop is CASSPPSGGFYEQYF. Here the CDR3 DNA reads TGTGCCAGCAGCCCTCCTAGCGGGGGGTTTTACGAGCAGTACTTC.

V gene TRBV27 combines with J gene TRBJ2-1; maybe TRBD2 (6 bases). Germline V CDR1 and CDR2: MNHEY, SMNVEV (reference sequence). The V gene lost 4 bases and the J gene lost 4 bases, with 17 bases spanning the gap. This CDR3 comprises 16 residues. For the CDR3, the DNA is TGTGCCAGCAGTTCCACAAGCGGGCGCTCGTACAATGAGCAGTTCTTC. The encoded protein is CASSSTSGRSYNEQFF.

This clone was observed a single time. The chain employs TRBV12-5 and TRBJ2-7, with D perhaps TRBD2 (5 bases). V lost 0 bases and J 3 bases, leaving 15 bases between the germline ends. Germline CDR1 is LGHNT and CDR2 is FRNRAP. The length of the CDR3 is 16 residues. The CDR3 region is CASGLVLGRSYYEQYF. The CDR3 DNA sequence: TGTGCTAGTGGTTTGGTACTAGGAAGAAGCTACTACGAGCAGTACTTC.

The chain combines TRBV5-1 with TRBJ1-1, with D possibly TRBD1 on 6 matching bases. The V end lost 0 bases, the J end lost 1 base, and 10 bases lay between the germline ends. Germline assignment: CDR1 SGHRS and CDR2 YFSETQ. The CDR3 spans 15 residues. The CDR3 DNA reads as TGCGCCAGCAGCTTGGTTGGGGGCTCGAACACTGAAGCTTTCTTT. Residues: CASSLVGGSNTEAFF.

This chain connects TRBV10-3 to TRBJ2-3; 7 bases agree with TRBD2. V shed 8 bases, J shed 5 bases, and the junction held 7 bases outside the gene matches. The CDR3 is made up of 13 amino acids. From germline, CDR1 is ENHRY and CDR2 SYGVKD. The CDR3 here is CAIQATGGDTQYF. DNA for the CDR3: TGTGCCATCCAAGCGACGGGGGGAGATACGCAGTATTTT.

A few counts support this clone. This rearrangement joins TRBV6-2 or TRBV6-3 to TRBJ1-2, with TRBD1 identical over 10 bases. With 5 bases clipped from V and 3 bases from J, the junction kept 6 bases outside the gene matches. Germline V gives CDR1 MNHEY, CDR2 SVGEGT. This CDR3 comprises 15 residues. CDR3 sequence reads: CASSTTGTGDYGYTF. The CDR3 nucleotides read TGTGCCAGCAGTACGACCGGGACAGGGGACTATGGCTACACCTTC.

The V and J genes are TRBV7-2 and TRBJ1-1, with TRBD1 identical over 7 bases. Germline lookup yields CDR1 SGHTA and CDR2 FQGNSA. The CDR3 covers 17 residues. V was clipped by 5 bases and J by 5 bases; unmatched bases: 17. The CDR3 is CASSLKRGRFPGTEAFF. In DNA form, the CDR3 reads TGTGCCAGCAGCCTCAAAAGGGGGCGGTTTCCCGGGACTGAAGCTTTCTTT.

The chain links TRBV12-3 or TRBV12-4 to TRBJ1-2, with D possibly matching TRBD1 (6 bases). The CDR3 has 11 residues. CDR3 protein: CASQGFYGYTF. The CDR3 bases are TGTGCATCACAGGGTTTCTATGGCTACACCTTC.

The rearrangement joins TRBV6-4 to TRBJ1-2; 9 bases line up with TRBD1. The ends lost 6 bases at V and 3 bases at J; junction bases unmatched: 20. The germline gives CDR1 MRHNA, CDR2 SNTAGT. The length of the CDR3 is 19 residues. In DNA, the CDR3 is TGTGCCAGCAGCCACGGGGACGGAGGACCGGGACAGGGTTACTATGGCTACACCTTC. This encodes CASSHGDGGPGQGYYGYTF.

This clone is a singleton in its sample. CDR3: CASSRGGAAEAFF. CDR3 DNA sequence: TGTGCCAGCAGCCGAGGGGGGGCAGCAGAAGCTTTCTTT. This sequence joins TRBV4-2 and TRBJ1-1, with TRBD1 as a possible D gene (6 bases). This CDR3 contains 13 residues. V was pared by 4 bases and J by 8 bases, with 14 bases between. Germline V lookup: CDR1 LGHNA, CDR2 YNFKEQ.

The rearrangement uses TRBV5-1 and TRBJ2-1; no clear D. Looked up from germline, CDR1 is SGHRS and CDR2 is YFSETQ. V lost 1 base and J lost 8, with 4 bases in between. The length of the CDR3 is 11 residues. Here the CDR3 reads CASSLNYEQFF. CDR3 in DNA: TGCGCCAGCAGCTTGAACTATGAGCAGTTCTTC.

V gene TRBV11-3 combines with J gene TRBJ2-7; 12 nucleotides agree with TRBD2. The CDR3 is 16 residues long. After removal of 5 bases from V and 0 bases from J, the junction contained 5 bases not matched to a gene. Germline V gene lookup returns CDR1 SGHNT and CDR2 YENEEA. CDR3 region: CASSPRLAGASYEQYF. CDR3 in DNA: TGTGCCAGCAGCCCAAGACTAGCGGGGGCCTCCTACGAGCAGTACTTC.

The chain combines TRBV9 with TRBJ1-2; D is perhaps TRBD1 (6 bases). V dropped 3 bases and J dropped 3 bases, with 15 bases sitting between them. CDR3 size: 15 residues. From germline, CDR1 is SGDLS and CDR2 YYNGEE. In nucleotides, the CDR3 is TGTGCCAGCAGCGAGGGGTCCCAGGGGCACTATGGCTACACCTTC. Translating it yields CASSEGSQGHYGYTF.

The chain recombines TRBV7-2 with TRBJ2-1; 8 bases fit TRBD1. The V gene's germline CDR1 is SGHTA and CDR2 FQGNSA. There are 15 residues in the CDR3. J gave up 3 bases and V 1 base, and 2 bases lay outside the gene matches. The CDR3 sequence is CASSLGRGLYNEQFF. CDR3 nucleotide sequence: TGTGCCAGCAGCTTAGGCAGGGGGCTCTACAATGAGCAGTTCTTC.

This chain uses TRBV29-1 with TRBJ2-1, with D perhaps matching TRBD1 (6 bases). With 3 bases removed from V and 10 bases from J, the gap between germline ends came to 13 bases. CDR1 is SQVTM and CDR2 is ANQGSEA in the germline V gene. The CDR3 has 12 amino acids. The CDR3, as DNA: TGCAGCGTTGAGACGGACAGACAAGAGCAGTTCTTC. Translated: CSVETDRQEQFF.

This clone was seen a single time. This chain uses TRBV27 with TRBJ1-4, with TRBD1 as a possible D gene (6 bases). CDR1 MNHEY and CDR2 SMNVEV come from the germline V gene (reference sequence). V was cut by 3 bases and J by 6 bases, with 11 bases left in between. The CDR3 contains 14 residues. CDR3 sequence (DNA): TGTGCCAGCAGTTTTCGGGGGGCAGATGAAAAACTGTTTTTT. This translates into CASSFRGADEKLFF.

V usage is TRBV12-3 or TRBV12-4 and J usage is TRBJ1-1; D is perhaps TRBD1 (6 bases). The ends were cut back, 3 bases at V and 8 bases at J, with 10 bases in the middle. The CDR3 length is 12 residues. In DNA form, the CDR3 reads TGTGCCAGCAGTTTTCTAGGACAGGAAGCTTTCTTT. Its translation is CASSFLGQEAFF.

The sample holds a few counts of this clone. The chain employs TRBV28 and TRBJ1-6, with TRBD1 as a possible D gene (5 bases). The germline V gene encodes CDR1 MDHEN and CDR2 SYDVKM. Trimming cost V 6 bases and J 1 base, with 7 bases left between them. CDR3 length equals 14 residues. Here the CDR3 DNA reads TGTGCCAGCAGACCAGGGTCCTATAATTCACCCCTCCACTTT. Translation gives CASRPGSYNSPLHF.

This clone was found once. This chain connects TRBV18 to TRBJ2-7; D is undetermined. Germline values: CDR1 KGHSH, CDR2 LQKENI. This CDR3 has 13 amino acids. Trimming left V 2 bases short and J 2 bases short, with 7 bases between. CDR3 DNA: TGTGCCAGCTCACCAACAGTGGCCTACGAGCAGTACTTC. The encoded protein is CASSPTVAYEQYF.

The rearrangement joins TRBV12-5 to TRBJ2-3, with 7 positions matching TRBD2. Trimming at V came to 2 bases and at J to 3 bases, leaving 11 bases not matched to a gene. The germline gives CDR1 LGHNT, CDR2 FRNRAP. The CDR3 runs 17 residues. CDR3 in DNA: TGTGCTAGTGGTTTGTCCCCGGGGGGAATTTCGACAGATACGCAGTATTTT. Translated: CASGLSPGGISTDTQYF.

The chain carries TRBV6-5 and TRBJ1-2; tentatively, D is TRBD1 (5 bases). Between the trimmed V and J ends, which lost 0 bases and 4 bases, there was a span of 12 bases. This CDR3 spans 15 amino acids. Germline V lookup: CDR1 MNHEY, CDR2 SVGAGI. The DNA of the CDR3 is TGTGCCAGCAGTTACTCGAGGCAGGGTGGCTATGGCTACACCTTC. Amino acid sequence: CASSYSRQGGYGYTF.

This clone was found once. V is TRBV3-1 (or the pseudogene TRBV3-2) and J is TRBJ1-2, with D possibly TRBD1 on 6 matching bases. Germline CDR1 and CDR2: LGHDT and YNNKEL (reference sequence). V gave up 6 bases and J gave up 6 bases, with 14 bases separating them. The CDR3 is 13 residues long. CDR3 nucleotide sequence: TGTGCCAGCAGTCGGCAGGGGACGGATGGCTACACCTTC. Its translation is CASSRQGTDGYTF.

This clone was recorded a few times. The chain recombines TRBV19 with TRBJ1-2; D perhaps matches TRBD1 (6 bases). Germline V lookup: CDR1 LNHDA, CDR2 SQIVND (reference sequence). Trimming left V 5 bases short and J 4 bases short, with 17 bases between. The CDR3 spans 15 residues. CDR3 amino acids: CASSLYRDTAYGYTF. DNA of the CDR3: TGTGCCAGTAGTTTATACCGGGACACCGCCTATGGCTACACCTTC.

The CDR3 protein is CASSRASGSSYEQYF. The DNA for the CDR3 is TGTGCCAGCAGCAGAGCTAGCGGGAGCTCCTACGAGCAGTACTTC. J is TRBJ2-7 and V is TRBV28; 10 bases are a match to TRBD2. CDR1 is MDHEN and CDR2 is SYDVKM in the germline V gene. V shed 6 bases, J shed 0 bases, and the junction held 5 bases outside the gene matches. The CDR3 consists of 15 residues.

The V gene is TRBV4-2, the J gene TRBJ2-7; D may be TRBD1 (5 bases). V lost 2 bases to trimming and J lost 6 bases, with 11 bases between them. Germline CDR1 and CDR2: LGHNA and YNFKEQ. CDR3 length: 13 residues. The CDR3 nucleotides are TGTGCCAGCAGCCAACGCATGCAGGGCGAGCAGTACTTC. This translates into CASSQRMQGEQYF.

This clone was picked up one time. V gene TRBV5-8 combines with J gene TRBJ1-5; 7 positions agree with TRBD1. The CDR3 sequence is 15 residues long. The V gene's germline CDR1 is SGHTS and CDR2 YDEGEE. V lost 2 bases to trimming and J lost 5 bases; unmatched junction nucleotides: 7. In nucleotides, the CDR3 is TGTGCCAGCAGCTTAGGGGGCTCTTACCATCAGCCCCAGCATTTT. This translates into CASSLGGSYHQPQHF.

V usage is TRBV11-2 and J usage is TRBJ2-2, with a possible D match to TRBD1 (6 bases). V was pared by 0 bases and J by 8 bases, with 10 bases between. Germline V gene data show CDR1 as SGHAT and CDR2 as FQNNGV. The CDR3 loop spans 14 amino acids. The CDR3 loop is CASSLDLGAGELFF. CDR3 DNA: TGTGCCAGCAGCTTAGACTTGGGGGCTGGGGAGCTGTTTTTT.